These T cell receptor beta chains were read from a single sample in a study of blood T cell repertoires in COVID-19. Sequenced by immunoSEQ multiplex PCR; TCRdb stores in-frame clones only, minus some. The sample lists about 120,000 clones, 85% occurring once. Sample: peripheral blood. The receptors here all came from a man older than 75 with acute or convalescent COVID-19. Each CDR3 is given with its conserved first and last residue. A D gene is named only where the DNA matches it firmly. Expanded clones are given a class, and other clones once, few, many or no size at all.

v_call	clone_size	j_call	d_call	cdr3_aa	cdr3_nt
TRBV9	NA	TRBJ1-4	NA	CASSSGATNEKLFF	TGTGCCAGCAGCTCAGGGGCAACTAATGAAAAACTGTTTTTT
TRBV25-1	NA	TRBJ2-2	TRBD1	CASSDTGATNTGELFF	TGTGCCAGCAGTGATACAGGGGCGACGAACACCGGGGAGCTGTTTTTT
TRBV3-1/TRBV3-2	once	TRBJ1-5	NA	CASSITGSSQPQHF	TGTGCCAGCAGCATAACAGGGAGCAGTCAGCCCCAGCATTTT
TRBV7-3	NA	TRBJ2-1	TRBD2	CASSTIAGGWAPNEQFF	TGTGCCAGCAGCACCATAGCGGGAGGGTGGGCCCCAAATGAGCAGTTCTTC
TRBV4-1	few	TRBJ2-1	NA	CASSQEDRINEQFF	TGCGCCAGCAGCCAAGAAGACAGGATTAATGAGCAGTTCTTC
TRBV5-1	NA	TRBJ2-2	NA	CASSIDRSNTGELFF	TGCGCCAGCAGCATCGACAGGAGCAACACCGGGGAGCTGTTTTTT
TRBV6-5	NA	TRBJ1-5	NA	CASGKNPGNQPQHF	TGTGCCAGCGGAAAGAACCCGGGGAATCAGCCCCAGCATTTT
TRBV6-2/TRBV6-3	once	TRBJ1-5	NA	CASSWGLWNQPQHF	TGTGCCAGCAGTTGGGGGCTGTGGAATCAGCCCCAGCATTTT
TRBV5-8	NA	TRBJ2-3	NA	CATRFGGASADTQYF	TGTGCCACCAGATTTGGGGGGGCGAGTGCAGATACGCAGTATTTT
TRBV19	NA	TRBJ1-5	TRBD1	CASRQGAGQPQHF	TGTGCCAGTAGGCAGGGGGCCGGTCAGCCCCAGCATTTT
TRBV11-3	once	TRBJ2-5	TRBD2	CASSLGRASGETQYF	TGTGCCAGCAGCTTAGGGAGAGCTAGCGGCGAGACCCAGTACTTC